Described below is a single T cell receptor (beta chain) sequence and its context. This record belongs to a study of technical replicates of blood from several donors. Germline values: CDR1 SGHRS, CDR2 YFSETQ. V was trimmed by 2 bases and J by 0 bases, leaving 15 bases between them. This CDR3 has 17 residues. TCRdb's table, derived via immunoSEQ multiplex PCR, lists solely in-frame clones and lacks some. In the table there are under 85,000 clones, about 90% of which are singletons. This chain connects TRBV5-1 to TRBJ1-3, with D possibly TRBD1 on 5 matching bases. This sequence was found in a human donor in good health. The sample taken for sequencing was T cells isolated from PBMCs. CDR3 nucleotides: TGCGCCAGCAGCTTCGGTTTACGGGGGATCTCTGGAAACACCATATATTTT. Translated, it gives CASSFGLRGISGNTIYF.